This TCR beta chain was identified during a study of CD8+ T cells in alopecia areata. Looking at the study overall: It was 6 to 18 months of tofacitinib, and then there were 6 months off drug.

General observations from the study: Sharing of TCR sequences between patients (possibly for HLA-related reasons) was less clear than in mice.

RNA extraction and reverse transcription yielded cDNA as sequencing template. TCRdb's table, derived via immunoSEQ multiplex PCR, lists solely in-frame clones and lacks some. The data contain 150,000 to 200,000 clones, about 67% of them singletons. Comments on this clone: Its specificity is not known.

The germline V gene has CDR1 MNHEY and CDR2 SVGAGI. Trimming shortened V by 6 bases and J by 8 bases, and 13 bases separated the two germline ends. The length of the CDR3 is 13 residues. This clonotype originated in a human donor with alopecia areata. This sequence joins TRBV6-5 and TRBJ1-4; no definite D call. The sequencing used CD8+ T cells sorted from blood, collected at week 0. Written as DNA, the CDR3 is TGTGCCAGCAGGACTGCGAAGGCGGAAAAACTGTTTTTT. Residues: CASRTAKAEKLFF.